The clone carrying this TCR beta chain has at least ten counts. Its antigen is currently unknown. Libraries for TCR beta were made by quantitative 5'-RACE with molecular barcodes. MiXCR, applied by TCRdb to the 5' RACE reads, yields one record per CDR3 protein. The profile shows about 8,600 distinct CDR3 sequences, under 4% of them singletons. The germline V and J ends were trimmed by 0 bases and 3 bases, with 11 bases remaining between them. This CDR3 comprises 15 residues. Germline CDR1 is SGDLS and CDR2 is YYNGEE. This sample stems from a study of CD8 T cells in ankylosing spondylitis. Findings and caveats of the study: Apparently characteristic of ankylosing spondylitis blood was a TCR beta motif (eight highly homologous variants). The clones that were linked to disease were reported to be significantly enriched in matched synovial fluid samples from ankylosing spondylitis patients. Peripheral blood samples showed relatively rare disease-linked clones, and these clones were CD8+.

The sample comprised blood, either unsorted or a sorted T cell fraction (not recorded which). The chain employs TRBV9 and TRBJ2-3; D perhaps matches TRBD1 (5 bases). The TCR sequence derives from a female donor with ankylosing spondylitis or in good health (not recorded which). Here the CDR3 reads CASSVGVRETDTQYF. For the CDR3, the DNA is TGTGCCAGCAGCGTAGGCGTCAGGGAAACAGATACGCAGTATTTT.